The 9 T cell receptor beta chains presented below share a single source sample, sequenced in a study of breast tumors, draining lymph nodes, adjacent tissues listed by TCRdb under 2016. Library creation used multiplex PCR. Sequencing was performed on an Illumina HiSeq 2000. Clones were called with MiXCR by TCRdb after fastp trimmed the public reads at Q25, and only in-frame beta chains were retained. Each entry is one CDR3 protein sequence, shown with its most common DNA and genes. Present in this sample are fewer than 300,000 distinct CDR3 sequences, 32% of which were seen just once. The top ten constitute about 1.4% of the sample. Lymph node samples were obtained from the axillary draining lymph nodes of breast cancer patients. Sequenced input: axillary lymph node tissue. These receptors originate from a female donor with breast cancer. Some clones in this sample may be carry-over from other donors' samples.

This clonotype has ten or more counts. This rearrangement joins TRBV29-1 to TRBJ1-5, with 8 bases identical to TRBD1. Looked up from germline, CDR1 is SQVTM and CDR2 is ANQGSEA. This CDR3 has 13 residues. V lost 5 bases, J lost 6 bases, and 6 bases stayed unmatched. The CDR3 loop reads CSVSQGALQPQHF. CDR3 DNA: TGCAGCGTTTCCCAGGGGGCGCTTCAGCCCCAGCATTTT.

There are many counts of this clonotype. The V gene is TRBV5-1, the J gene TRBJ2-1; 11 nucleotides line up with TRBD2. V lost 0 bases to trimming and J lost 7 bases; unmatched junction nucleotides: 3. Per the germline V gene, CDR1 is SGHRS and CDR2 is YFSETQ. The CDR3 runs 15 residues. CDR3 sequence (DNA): TGCGCCAGCAGCTTGGTGACTAGCGGGATTAATGAGCAGTTCTTC. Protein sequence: CASSLVTSGINEQFF. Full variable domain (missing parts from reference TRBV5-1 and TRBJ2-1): KAGVTQTPRYLIKTRGQQVTLSCSPISGHRSVSWYQQTPGQGLQFLFEYFSETQRNKGNFPGRFSGRQFSNSRSEMNVSTLELGDSALYLCASSLVTSGINEQFFGPGTRLTVL.

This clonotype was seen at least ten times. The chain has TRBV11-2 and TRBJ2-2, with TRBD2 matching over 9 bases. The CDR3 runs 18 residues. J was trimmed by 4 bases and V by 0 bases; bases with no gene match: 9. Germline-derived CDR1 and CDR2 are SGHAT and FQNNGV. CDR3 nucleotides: TGTGCCAGCAGCTTAGATAGGAGACTAGCGGCAAGCACCGGGGAGCTGTTTTTT. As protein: CASSLDRRLAASTGELFF.

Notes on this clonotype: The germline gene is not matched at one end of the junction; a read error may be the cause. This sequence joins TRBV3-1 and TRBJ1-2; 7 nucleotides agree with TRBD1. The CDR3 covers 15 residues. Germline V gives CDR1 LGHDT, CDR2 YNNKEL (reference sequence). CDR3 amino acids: CASGQYTGAADGYTF. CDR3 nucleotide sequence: TGTGCCAGCGGCCAGTACACAGGGGCGGCGGATGGCTACACCTTC.

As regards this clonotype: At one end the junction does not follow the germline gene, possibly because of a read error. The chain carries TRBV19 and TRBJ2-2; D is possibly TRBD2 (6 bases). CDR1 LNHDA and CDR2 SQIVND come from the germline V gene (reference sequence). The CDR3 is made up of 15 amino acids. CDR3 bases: TGTGTCAGTAGTCCTCGCACTAGCCCGACCGGGGAGCTGTTTTTT. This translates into CVSSPRTSPTGELFF.

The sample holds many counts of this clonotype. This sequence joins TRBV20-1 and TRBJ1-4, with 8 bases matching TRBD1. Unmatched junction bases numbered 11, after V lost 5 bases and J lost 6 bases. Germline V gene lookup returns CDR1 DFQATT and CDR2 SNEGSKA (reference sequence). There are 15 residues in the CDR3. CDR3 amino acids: CSALGQGGLDEKLFF. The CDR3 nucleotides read TGCAGTGCTCTAGGACAGGGCGGGTTAGATGAAAAACTGTTTTTT.

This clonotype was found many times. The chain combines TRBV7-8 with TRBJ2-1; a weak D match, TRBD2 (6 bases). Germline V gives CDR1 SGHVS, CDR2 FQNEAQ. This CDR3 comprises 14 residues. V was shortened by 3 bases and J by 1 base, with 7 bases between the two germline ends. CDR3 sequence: CASSLGLSYNEQFF. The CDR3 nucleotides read TGTGCCAGCAGCTTGGGACTGTCCTACAATGAGCAGTTCTTC.

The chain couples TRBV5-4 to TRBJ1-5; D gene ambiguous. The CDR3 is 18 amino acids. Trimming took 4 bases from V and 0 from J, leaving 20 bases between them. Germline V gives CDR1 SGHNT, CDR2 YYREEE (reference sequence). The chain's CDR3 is CASSRLAGYGYSNQPQHF. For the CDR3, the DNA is TGTGCCAGCAGCCGACTAGCGGGGTATGGGTATAGCAATCAGCCCCAGCATTTT.

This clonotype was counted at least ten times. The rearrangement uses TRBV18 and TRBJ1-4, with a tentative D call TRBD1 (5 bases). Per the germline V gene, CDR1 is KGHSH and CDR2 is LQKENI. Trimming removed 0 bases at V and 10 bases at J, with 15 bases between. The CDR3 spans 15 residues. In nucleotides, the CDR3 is TGTGCCAGCTCACCACCGGAGGGTGGAAGGGGAAAACTGTTTTTT. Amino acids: CASSPPEGGRGKLFF.